Here is one TCR beta chain with its context. This sample is part of a study of T cells after yellow fever vaccination. Trimming shortened V by 6 bases and J by 8 bases, and 14 bases separated the two germline ends. This CDR3 region has 13 residues. Germline V CDR1 and CDR2: MNHEY, SVGEGT. MiXCR, run by TCRdb on the 5' RACE reads, gives a single entry per CDR3 protein. The data hold more than 75,000 distinct CDR3 sequences, with approximately 9% observed a single time. Findings and limits, study-wide: Subsequent to the booster, the majority of primary-vaccination clones reappeared (less than 97% CD4, more than 70% CD8).

The receptor's source is a man aged 18-30 years who received the YFV17D yellow fever vaccine. The specimen was CD8+ T cells not binding an NS4B(214-222) dextramer, sorted from PBMCs, collected less than 16 days after the first yellow fever vaccination. The chain links TRBV6-2 or TRBV6-3 to TRBJ2-4, with a possible D match to TRBD2 (5 bases). The CDR3: CASSQGPGDIQYF. DNA for the CDR3: TGTGCCAGCAGCCAAGGACCCGGGGACATTCAGTACTTC.